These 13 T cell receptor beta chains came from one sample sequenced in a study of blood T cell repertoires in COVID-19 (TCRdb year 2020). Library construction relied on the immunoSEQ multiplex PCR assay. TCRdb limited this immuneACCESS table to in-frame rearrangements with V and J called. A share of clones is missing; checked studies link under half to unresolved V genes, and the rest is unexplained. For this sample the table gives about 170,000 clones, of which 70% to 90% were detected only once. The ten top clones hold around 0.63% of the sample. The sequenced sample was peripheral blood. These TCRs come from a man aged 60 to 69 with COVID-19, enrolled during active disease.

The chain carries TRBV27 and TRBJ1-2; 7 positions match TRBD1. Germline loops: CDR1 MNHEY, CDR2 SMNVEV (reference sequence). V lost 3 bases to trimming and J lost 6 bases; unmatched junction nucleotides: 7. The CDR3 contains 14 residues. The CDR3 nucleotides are TGTGCCAGCAGTTTCCTTGGGACAGAGGATGGCTACACCTTC. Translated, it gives CASSFLGTEDGYTF.

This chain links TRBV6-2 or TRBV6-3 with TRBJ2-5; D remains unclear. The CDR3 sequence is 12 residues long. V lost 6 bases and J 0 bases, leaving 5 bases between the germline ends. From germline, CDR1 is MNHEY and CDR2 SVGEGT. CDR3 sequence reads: CASSNNQETQYF. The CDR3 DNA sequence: TGTGCCAGCAGCAACAACCAAGAGACCCAGTACTTC.

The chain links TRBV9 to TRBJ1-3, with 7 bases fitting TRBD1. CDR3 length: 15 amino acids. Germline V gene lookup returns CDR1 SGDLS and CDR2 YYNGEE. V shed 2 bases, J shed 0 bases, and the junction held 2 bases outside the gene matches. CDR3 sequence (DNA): TGTGCCAGCAGCGTGCAGGGGGGCTCTGGAAACACCATATATTTT. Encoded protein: CASSVQGGSGNTIYF. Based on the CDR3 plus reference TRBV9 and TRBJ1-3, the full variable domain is DSGVTQTPKHLITATGQRVTLRCSPRSGDLSVYWYQQSLDQGLQFLIQYYNGEERAKGNILERFSAQQFPDLHSELNLSSLELGDSALYFCASSVQGGSGNTIYFGEGSWLTVV.

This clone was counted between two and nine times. The CDR3 loop reads CASRPSGGEQYF. CDR3 DNA: TGTGCCAGCAGGCCTTCAGGGGGCGAGCAGTACTTC. The rearrangement uses TRBV6-2 or TRBV6-3 and TRBJ2-7, with 7 positions matching TRBD1. Germline values: CDR1 MNHEY, CDR2 SVGEGT. This CDR3 has 12 amino acids. V shed 6 bases and J 6 bases; nucleotides not matched to a gene: 5.

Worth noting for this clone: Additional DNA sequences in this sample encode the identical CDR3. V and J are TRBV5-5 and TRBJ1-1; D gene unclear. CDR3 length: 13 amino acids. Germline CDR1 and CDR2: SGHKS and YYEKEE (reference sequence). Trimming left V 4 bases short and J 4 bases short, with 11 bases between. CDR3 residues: CASSPIPGTEAFF. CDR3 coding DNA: TGTGCCAGCAGCCCGATCCCAGGCACTGAAGCTTTCTTT. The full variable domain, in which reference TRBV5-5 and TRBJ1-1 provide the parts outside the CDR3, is DAGVTQSPTHLIKTRGQQVTLRCSPISGHKSVSWYQQVLGQGPQFIFQYYEKEERGRGNFPDRFSARQFPNYSSELNVNALLLGDSALYLCASSPIPGTEAFFGQGTRLTVV.

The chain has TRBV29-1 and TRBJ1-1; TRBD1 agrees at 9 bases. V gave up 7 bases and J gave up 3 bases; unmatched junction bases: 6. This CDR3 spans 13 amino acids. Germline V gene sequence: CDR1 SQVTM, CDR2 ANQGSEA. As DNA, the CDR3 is TGCAGCGGAATGGGACAGGGTGACACTGAAGCTTTCTTT. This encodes CSGMGQGDTEAFF.

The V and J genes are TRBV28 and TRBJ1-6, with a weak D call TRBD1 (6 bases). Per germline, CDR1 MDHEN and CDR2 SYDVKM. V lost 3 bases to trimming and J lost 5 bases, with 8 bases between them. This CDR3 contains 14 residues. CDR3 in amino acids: CASSFGTNNSPLHF. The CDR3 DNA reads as TGTGCCAGCAGTTTCGGGACAAATAATTCACCCCTCCACTTT.

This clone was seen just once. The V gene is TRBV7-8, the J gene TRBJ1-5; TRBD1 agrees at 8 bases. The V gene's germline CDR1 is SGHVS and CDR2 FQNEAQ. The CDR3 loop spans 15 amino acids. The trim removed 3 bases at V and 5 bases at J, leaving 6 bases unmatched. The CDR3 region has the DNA TGTGCCAGCAGCTTTTACAGGGGGAGAGATCAGCCCCAGCATTTT. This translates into CASSFYRGRDQPQHF.

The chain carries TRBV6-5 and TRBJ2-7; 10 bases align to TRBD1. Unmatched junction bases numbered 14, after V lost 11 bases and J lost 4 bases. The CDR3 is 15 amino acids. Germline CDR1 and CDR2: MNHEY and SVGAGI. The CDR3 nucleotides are TGTGCCGCGCGCTCCGGGACAGGGGTTCCATACGAGCAGTACTTC. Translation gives CAARSGTGVPYEQYF.

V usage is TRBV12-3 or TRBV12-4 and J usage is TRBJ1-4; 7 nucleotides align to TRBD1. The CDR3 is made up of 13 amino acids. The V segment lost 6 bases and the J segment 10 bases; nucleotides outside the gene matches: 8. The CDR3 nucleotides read TGTGCCAGCAGGGCAGGGGGTGGTGTAAAACTGTTTTTT. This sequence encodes CASRAGGGVKLFF.

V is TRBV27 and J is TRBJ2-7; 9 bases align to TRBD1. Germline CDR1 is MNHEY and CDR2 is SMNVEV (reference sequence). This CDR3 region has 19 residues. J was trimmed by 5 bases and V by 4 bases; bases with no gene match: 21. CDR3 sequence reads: CASSSPYHAGTGNINEQYF. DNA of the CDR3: TGTGCCAGCAGTTCCCCGTACCACGCCGGGACAGGGAATATCAACGAGCAGTACTTC.

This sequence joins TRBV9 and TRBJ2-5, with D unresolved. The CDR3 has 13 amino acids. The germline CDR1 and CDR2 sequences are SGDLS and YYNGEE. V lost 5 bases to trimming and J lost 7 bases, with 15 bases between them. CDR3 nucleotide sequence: TGTGCCAGCAGTGAATCGCCGCCCGGGACCCAGTACTTC. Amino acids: CASSESPPGTQYF.

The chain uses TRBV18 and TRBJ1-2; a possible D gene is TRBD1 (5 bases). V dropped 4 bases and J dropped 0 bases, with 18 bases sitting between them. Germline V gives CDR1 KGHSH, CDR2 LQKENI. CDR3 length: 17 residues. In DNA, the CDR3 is TGTGCCAGCTCACTACCGGGGGGGAGAATGTCTAACTATGGCTACACCTTC. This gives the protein CASSLPGGRMSNYGYTF.